The 27 T cell receptor beta chains below all came from one sample that was sequenced in a study of cytomegalovirus exposure and HLA in healthy donors. The protocol was immunoSEQ multiplex PCR, while the TCRdb copy is restricted to in-frame clones and leaves out a portion. The data show around 65,000 clones, almost 95% seen once. Sequencing was done on a sample of PBMCs. The source of these receptors is a man aged 18 to 30 in good health and CMV-seropositive.

This chain uses TRBV11-3 with TRBJ2-2; 13 bases match TRBD2. J gave up 5 bases and V 5 bases, and 5 bases lay outside the gene matches. The CDR3 contains 16 residues. Looked up from germline, CDR1 is SGHNT and CDR2 is YENEEA. The CDR3 here is CASSRTSGRGTGELFF. For the CDR3, the DNA is TGTGCCAGCAGCAGGACTAGCGGGAGAGGAACCGGGGAGCTGTTTTTT. The full variable domain, rest sourced from reference TRBV11-3 and TRBJ2-2, is EAGVVQSPRYKIIEKKQPVAFWCNPISGHNTLYWYLQNLGQGPELLIRYENEEAVDDSQLPKDRFSAERLKGVDSTLKIQPAELGDSAVYLCASSRTSGRGTGELFFGEGSRLTVL.

The chain carries TRBV30 and TRBJ2-7, with 8 bases fitting TRBD1. V trimming: 5 bases; J trimming: 4 bases; junction bases outside the gene matches: 1. The germline CDR1 and CDR2 sequences are GTSNPN and SVGIG (reference sequence). This CDR3 is 11 amino acids long. CDR3 DNA: TGTGCCTGGGACAGGGGATACGAGCAGTACTTC. This gives the protein CAWDRGYEQYF.

J is TRBJ1-1 and V is TRBV5-1; TRBD1 might be the D (6 bases). The germline CDR1 and CDR2 sequences are SGHRS and YFSETQ. CDR3 length: 14 residues. The V and J ends lost 0 bases and 1 base respectively, with 7 bases between them. The CDR3 is CASSLGGPNTEAFF. The CDR3 DNA is TGCGCCAGCAGCTTGGGGGGGCCGAACACTGAAGCTTTCTTT.

V gene TRBV28 combines with J gene TRBJ2-7; D is perhaps TRBD2 (6 bases). The CDR3 has 15 residues. V gave up 1 base and J gave up 3 bases, with 13 bases separating them. Germline CDR1 is MDHEN and CDR2 is SYDVKM. The CDR3 sequence: CASSLLGTLNYEQYF. As DNA, the CDR3 is TGTGCCAGCAGTTTATTGGGGACTTTAAACTACGAGCAGTACTTC.

The chain uses TRBV28 and TRBJ2-5, with D uncertain. Germline V gene sequence: CDR1 MDHEN, CDR2 SYDVKM. Trimming shortened V by 6 bases and J by 1 base, and 15 bases separated the two germline ends. The CDR3 has 15 amino acids. The CDR3 reads CASRSSRHIQETQYF. For the CDR3, the DNA is TGTGCCAGCAGATCGAGCCGACACATCCAAGAGACCCAGTACTTC.

Note on this clone: One end of the junction varies from germline; a read error may be responsible. The gene calls are TRBV7-7 and TRBJ2-1; tentatively, D is TRBD2 (5 bases). This CDR3 spans 13 amino acids. Germline loops: CDR1 SSHAT, CDR2 FNYEAQ (reference sequence). CDR3 in DNA: TGTGCTAGCAGCTTAGTCGGGAACAATGAGCAGTTCTTC. As protein: CASSLVGNNEQFF.

J is TRBJ2-2 and V is TRBV27; the match to TRBD1 covers 7 bases. CDR1 is MNHEY and CDR2 is SMNVEV in the germline V gene (reference sequence). J was trimmed by 5 bases and V by 6 bases; bases with no gene match: 12. The CDR3 loop spans 16 amino acids. The CDR3 region has the DNA TGTGCCAGCAGCCAAACTTCAGGGGGTGGGACCGGGGAGCTGTTTTTT. It translates to CASSQTSGGGTGELFF.

This sequence joins TRBV27 and TRBJ2-1; D is undetermined. Trimming cost V 5 bases and J 9 bases, with 20 bases left between them. This CDR3 has 15 residues. CDR1 is MNHEY and CDR2 is SMNVEV in the germline V gene (reference sequence). CDR3 in amino acids: CASSPLPPRSSEQFF. The CDR3 DNA reads TGTGCCAGCAGTCCTCTTCCGCCCCGAAGTAGTGAGCAGTTCTTC.

This chain links TRBV2 with TRBJ2-1, with TRBD2 identical over 11 bases. CDR3 length: 14 residues. Germline V lookup: CDR1 SNHLY, CDR2 FYNNEI. J lost 8 bases, V lost 7 bases, and 7 bases had no gene match. DNA for the CDR3: TGTGCCAGCATAGCGGGAGGGGCTATGGATGAGCAGTTCTTC. Residues: CASIAGGAMDEQFF.

The chain is built from TRBV7-8 and TRBJ2-7; 11 bases match TRBD2. Germline assignment: CDR1 SGHVS and CDR2 FQNEAQ. This CDR3 has 20 residues. With V trimmed by 5 bases and J by 2 bases, 20 bases remained unmatched. The CDR3 protein is CASSTRGGPSLAGGPYEQYF. CDR3 DNA: TGTGCCAGCAGCACTAGAGGGGGTCCTAGCCTAGCGGGAGGACCCTACGAGCAGTACTTC. The variable domain in full, completed from reference TRBV7-8 and TRBJ2-7, reads GAGVSQSPRYKVAKRGQDVALRCDPISGHVSLFWYQQALGQGPEFLTYFQNEAQLDKSGLPSDRFFAERPEGSVSTLKIQRTQQEDSAVYLCASSTRGGPSLAGGPYEQYFGPGTRLTVT.

The chain links TRBV19 to TRBJ1-2; D may be TRBD1 (5 bases). Germline V lookup: CDR1 LNHDA, CDR2 SQIVND (reference sequence). The CDR3 totals 14 residues. Trimming pared 4 bases from V and 8 bases from J, leaving 17 bases between. DNA of the CDR3: TGTGCCAGTAGTAACGACAATCCCAGGGAAGGCTACACCTTC. It codes for CASSNDNPREGYTF.

V gene TRBV14 combines with J gene TRBJ1-1; D possibly corresponds to TRBD1 (5 bases). This CDR3 region has 13 residues. Germline V lookup: CDR1 SGHDN, CDR2 FVKESK. With 6 bases removed from V and 6 bases from J, the gap between germline ends came to 14 bases. CDR3 DNA sequence: TGTGCCAGCAGAGAGGGACTCCTGGCTGAAGCTTTCTTT. This sequence encodes CASREGLLAEAFF.

The rearrangement links TRBV27 to TRBJ1-1, with TRBD1 matching 8 bases. V lost 5 bases, J lost 0 bases, and 8 bases stayed unmatched. The CDR3 loop spans 16 amino acids. Looked up from germline, CDR1 is MNHEY and CDR2 is SMNVEV (reference sequence). The CDR3 DNA reads TGTGCCAGCAGTCGGACAGGGAGCAGGGTGAACACTGAAGCTTTCTTT. It is translated as CASSRTGSRVNTEAFF.

The chain employs TRBV2 and TRBJ2-1; 9 nucleotides align to TRBD1. This CDR3 has 16 residues. Germline-derived CDR1 and CDR2 are SNHLY and FYNNEI. Trimming took 8 bases from V and 3 from J; bases not matched to a gene: 11. CDR3 loop: CASRQGVTSYYNEQFF. The CDR3 nucleotides read TGTGCCAGCCGACAGGGGGTAACGAGTTACTACAATGAGCAGTTCTTC.

This clone has only a few counts. V usage is TRBV19 and J usage is TRBJ2-1; 8 bases match TRBD2. Germline CDR1 LNHDA, CDR2 SQIVND (reference sequence). V dropped 3 bases and J dropped 9; count of bases not matched to a gene: 7. The CDR3 runs to 14 residues. The CDR3 DNA reads TGTGCCAGTAGTATCCTAGCGGGTGGTGGTGAGCAGTTCTTC. Residues: CASSILAGGGEQFF.

This chain connects TRBV6-1 to TRBJ2-5; D is possibly TRBD1 (6 bases). The V and J ends lost 1 base and 8 bases respectively, with 17 bases between them. The CDR3 totals 15 residues. Germline CDR1 and CDR2: MNHNS and SASEGT. The CDR3 region has the DNA TGTGCCAGCAGTGAAGATTACGGGGCAGGGGAAACCCAGTACTTC. Translation gives CASSEDYGAGETQYF.

The chain carries TRBV19 and TRBJ2-3, with 10 positions matching TRBD2. CDR3 length: 16 residues. The V segment lost 9 bases and the J segment 11 bases; nucleotides outside the gene matches: 20. Germline assignment: CDR1 LNHDA and CDR2 SQIVND (reference sequence). The CDR3 sequence: CASGPASAGGVAGQYF. For the CDR3, the DNA is TGTGCCAGCGGACCAGCCTCAGCGGGAGGGGTGGCGGGGCAGTATTTT.

The CDR3 loop reads CASSPISGANVLTF. Written as DNA, the CDR3 is TGTGCCAGCTCACCTATTTCTGGGGCCAACGTCCTGACTTTC. The V and J genes are TRBV18 and TRBJ2-6; D not certain. V was pared by 3 bases and J by 1 base, with 4 bases between. Germline V gene data show CDR1 as KGHSH and CDR2 as LQKENI. This CDR3 is 14 amino acids long.

The rearrangement joins TRBV27 to TRBJ2-7; 9 nucleotides line up with TRBD2. The V segment lost 8 bases and the J segment 3 bases; nucleotides outside the gene matches: 8. Germline V CDR1 and CDR2: MNHEY, SMNVEV (reference sequence). The CDR3 consists of 14 residues. CDR3 nucleotides: TGTGCCAGCTGGCGGGCGGGAGGGAACTACGAGCAGTACTTC. Residues: CASWRAGGNYEQYF.

The chain combines TRBV9 with TRBJ2-1, with TRBD2 matching 9 bases. J lost 4 bases, V lost 0 bases, and 5 bases had no gene match. Germline V gene sequence: CDR1 SGDLS, CDR2 YYNGEE. The CDR3 is 16 amino acids. Written as DNA, the CDR3 is TGTGCCAGCAGCGTAGAGGCAAGCGGGGGGTACAATGAGCAGTTCTTC. This gives the protein CASSVEASGGYNEQFF.

This chain links TRBV19 with TRBJ2-5; a weak D match, TRBD2 (5 bases). Germline V CDR1 and CDR2: LNHDA, SQIVND (reference sequence). Between the trimmed V and J ends, which lost 7 bases and 3 bases, there was a span of 15 bases. The CDR3 is 14 amino acids. CDR3 nucleotides: TGTGCCAGTACCGGACCGGGATTAAAAGAGACCCAGTACTTC. Its translation: CASTGPGLKETQYF.

The genes are TRBV28 and TRBJ1-3; tentatively, D is TRBD1 (5 bases). Trimming took 5 bases from V and 2 from J, leaving 13 bases between them. Per germline, CDR1 MDHEN and CDR2 SYDVKM. There are 15 residues in the CDR3. The CDR3: CASSHQVGPGNTIYF. The CDR3, as DNA: TGTGCCAGCAGTCATCAAGTGGGGCCTGGAAACACCATATATTTT.

The gene calls are TRBV7-3 and TRBJ1-1; 8 nucleotides match TRBD1. This CDR3 spans 12 amino acids. The germline gives CDR1 SGHTA, CDR2 FQGTGA. The J segment lost 5 bases and the V segment lost 8 bases, leaving 4 bases of the junction unmatched. The DNA of the CDR3 is TGTGCCAGCCAGGGGGCATATACTGAAGCTTTCTTT. It yields the protein CASQGAYTEAFF.

The V call is TRBV5-1, the J call TRBJ2-3; 10 bases line up with TRBD2. J lost 5 bases, V lost 4 bases, and 10 bases had no gene match. This CDR3 is built from 16 residues. CDR1 and CDR2 (germline): SGHRS, YFSETQ. The CDR3 DNA follows: TGCGCCAGCAGCGCCCGGACTAGCGGAAAGAGAGATACGCAGTATTTT. It yields the protein CASSARTSGKRDTQYF.

This clone was seen just once. The sample holds other DNA sequences that translate to the same CDR3. The V call is TRBV19, the J call TRBJ2-6; 9 nucleotides match TRBD1. Germline assignment: CDR1 LNHDA and CDR2 SQIVND (reference sequence). V shed 5 bases, J shed 1 base, and the junction held 6 bases outside the gene matches. The CDR3 runs 17 residues. The CDR3 sequence: CASSSGTGSSGANVLTF. The CDR3 DNA follows: TGTGCCAGTAGTTCCGGGACAGGGTCTTCTGGGGCCAACGTCCTGACTTTC.

V usage is TRBV27 and J usage is TRBJ1-1, with D unclear. The CDR3 covers 13 residues. Trimming removed 4 bases at V and 1 base at J, with 7 bases between. CDR1 is MNHEY, CDR2 SMNVEV, per germline (reference sequence). The CDR3 nucleotides are TGTGCCAGCAGTTACACGAAGAACACTGAAGCTTTCTTT. Translating it yields CASSYTKNTEAFF.

This clone has only a few counts. V is TRBV10-3 and J is TRBJ2-7; D is unresolved. Germline-derived CDR1 and CDR2 are ENHRY and SYGVKD. The CDR3 sequence is 11 residues long. Trimming removed 3 bases from V and 6 bases from J, with 6 bases in between. The CDR3 region is CAISESVEQYF. DNA of the CDR3: TGTGCCATCAGTGAATCGGTCGAGCAGTACTTC.